Listed below are T cell receptor beta chains from one sample, sequenced in a study of T-cell memory formation after mild COVID-19. TCRdb reanalysed the 5' RACE reads using MiXCR and keeps one entry per CDR3 protein. The data contain under 600,000 distinct CDR3 sequences, roughly 22% of them singletons. Input material: PBMCs or a T cell subset sorted from them (not recorded which). The receptor set was obtained from an adult woman who had mild COVID-19 (a few samples of this study predate the infection). Cell type and time point are not known. CDR3s include the opening cysteine and the closing phenylalanine or tryptophan. A D gene is named only where the DNA matches it firmly. Only some rows state a clone size, as once, few, many or a class for expanded clones.

TGTGCCAGCAGTTACACCGTACTTGGAGCCAAAAACATTCAGTACTTC CASSYTVLGAKNIQYF NA NA TRBJ2-4 16 TRBV6-6
TGCAGCGTTGAAGATCCCGGGGTGGGCTACACCTTC CSVEDPGVGYTF NA few TRBJ1-2 12 TRBV29-1
TGTGCCAGCAGCCTGGGGGGGGAATCCTACAATGAGCAGTTCTTC CASSLGGESYNEQFF TRBD2 few TRBJ2-1 15 TRBV7-9
TGTGCCAGCAGTTGGACGCATGCGGGAGGGGACAATGAGCAGTTCTTC CASSWTHAGGDNEQFF TRBD2 NA TRBJ2-1 16 TRBV12-3/TRBV12-4
TGTGCCAGCAGTTTTTACCAGCGTGCAGATACGCAGTATTTT CASSFYQRADTQYF NA NA TRBJ2-3 14 TRBV7-6
TGCAGTGCTAGAGTAACTGGTGGGACTAGCAATGAGCAGTTCTTC CSARVTGGTSNEQFF TRBD2 NA TRBJ2-1 15 TRBV20-1
TGCAGCGTTGGTTCCTACAATGAGCAGTTCTTC CSVGSYNEQFF NA NA TRBJ2-1 11 TRBV29-1
TGTGCCAGCAGCCAAGGTGCTAGCCACAATGAGCAGTTCTTC CASSQGASHNEQFF NA few TRBJ2-1 14 TRBV14
TGTGCCAGCAGCCAAGACCGCTACCAAGCGGGGGGGCCTATGGATGAGCAGTTCTTC CASSQDRYQAGGPMDEQFF TRBD2 few TRBJ2-1 19 TRBV4-2
TGTGCCAGCAGTTACAGCGCGGGAGGGTACGAGCAGTACTTC CASSYSAGGYEQYF TRBD2 NA TRBJ2-7 14 TRBV6-5
TGTGCCAGCAGTTACATGCCGGGACAGGAGAACTACGAGCAGTACTTC CASSYMPGQENYEQYF TRBD1 few TRBJ2-7 16 TRBV6-5
TGTGCCAGCAGCTCTAGTGACGGGGGTTACAATGAGCAGTTCTTC CASSSSDGGYNEQFF NA few TRBJ2-1 15 TRBV11-3
TGTGCCAGCAGCTTCGCAAGCAGTAACTATGGCTACACCTTC CASSFASSNYGYTF NA few TRBJ1-2 14 TRBV7-2
TGTGCCAGCAGCCCATTAGGGGCTAGCGGTGGTTCCTACAATGAGCAGTTCTTC CASSPLGASGGSYNEQFF TRBD2 few TRBJ2-1 18 TRBV5-6
TGTGCCAGCAGCGTAGCCGGTCCCCGGGAGCTGTTTTTT CASSVAGPRELFF NA NA TRBJ2-2 13 TRBV9
TGTGCCAGCAGCCAAGGAACTAGTTCTGACGAGCAGTACTTC CASSQGTSSDEQYF NA few TRBJ2-7 14 TRBV4-2
TGTGCCAGCAGTGAAGGGACAGGGTGGACCGGGGAGCTGTTTTTT CASSEGTGWTGELFF TRBD1 few TRBJ2-2 15 TRBV2
TGTGCCATCAGTGGGACAGGCGACAATGAGCAGTTCTTC CAISGTGDNEQFF TRBD1 NA TRBJ2-1 13 TRBV10-3
TGTGCCAGCAGTCAAAGCAGGGGGGTCAAAAACATTCAGTACTTC CASSQSRGVKNIQYF NA NA TRBJ2-4 15 TRBV7-8
TGTGCCAGCTCACCACTAACAGTGAATGAGCAGTTCTTC CASSPLTVNEQFF NA few TRBJ2-1 13 TRBV18
TGTGCCAGCAGTGATAGCGGGAGCGGCTCCTACGAGCAGTACTTC CASSDSGSGSYEQYF TRBD2 few TRBJ2-7 15 TRBV6-6
TGCGCCAGCCGATTGGTCCCTTCTGGGGCCAACGTCCTGACTTTC CASRLVPSGANVLTF NA NA TRBJ2-6 15 TRBV5-1
TGCGCCAGCAGCTTGGCAATCCAAGCGGGAGGGCCCACGGAGCAGTTCTTC CASSLAIQAGGPTEQFF TRBD2 few TRBJ2-1 17 TRBV5-1
TGTGCCAGCAGTTACTCGAGGGTCTCCTATAATTCACCCCTCCACTTT CASSYSRVSYNSPLHF NA NA TRBJ1-6 16 TRBV6-6
TGTGCCAGCAGCCCCGGTAGGGATGAGCAGTTCTTC CASSPGRDEQFF NA NA TRBJ2-1 12 TRBV12-3/TRBV12-4